This T cell receptor beta chain came from a study of blood T cell repertoires in COVID-19. Living in about two dozen US areas, the participants were between roughly 18 and 95 years of age. Allocation to cohorts depended on clinical history reported by the participants. As processed by the authors: Estimation of nucleated cell counts relied on the amplification of reference gene primers. Produced via immunoSEQ multiplex PCR; TCRdb's table is partial and in-frame only. V, J and clone size derive from that table, while D and trimming were established from the DNA sequence. Here the sample spans approximately 290,000 clones, around 90% being singletons. This CDR3 spans 15 amino acids. Trimming removed 3 bases from V and 3 bases from J, with 14 bases in between. Germline CDR1 is MNHEY and CDR2 is SMNVEV (reference sequence).

The rearrangement uses TRBV27 and TRBJ2-5; TRBD2 might be the D (6 bases). The sequence derives from a woman aged 25 to 39 who had recovered from COVID-19. Sequencing was performed on PBMCs or T cells enriched from blood (not recorded which). CDR3 amino acids: CASSFYEGGKETQYF. CDR3 bases: TGTGCCAGCAGTTTCTACGAGGGAGGAAAAGAGACCCAGTACTTC.